This passage covers 27 T cell receptor beta chains from one sample sequenced in a study of molecular identifiers for immune sequencing clone quantification. TCRdb ran MiXCR on the PCR reads and lists one entry per CDR3 protein. The sample lists 55,000 to 75,000 distinct CDR3 sequences, around a sixth occurring once. Sequenced: naive CD8+ T cells from blood, with Jurkat cell RNA spiked in. This sample's subset: FACS-sorted CD8+CD4-CCR7+CD45RA+ naive T cells. The receptors shown here come from a human donor in good health. Some libraries in this study had Jurkat cell RNA spiked in.

The sample holds many counts of this clonotype. V usage is TRBV9 and J usage is TRBJ2-2, with 11 nucleotides matching TRBD2. This CDR3 comprises 16 residues. V was clipped by 1 base and J by 6 bases; unmatched bases: 5. CDR1 and CDR2 from the germline V gene are SGDLS and YYNGEE. The DNA for the CDR3 is TGTGCCAGCAGCGTATTGCCTAGCGGGAGGTCCGGGGAGCTGTTTTTT. The encoded protein is CASSVLPSGRSGELFF.

This clonotype was counted at least ten times. The gene calls are TRBV20-1 and TRBJ2-2; D possibly corresponds to TRBD1 (6 bases). Trimming took off 5 bases at V and 4 bases at J, with 14 bases between the two ends. This CDR3 contains 14 residues. In germline, CDR1 is DFQATT, CDR2 SNEGSKA (reference sequence). The CDR3 loop reads CSAGPGDGTGELFF. CDR3 DNA: TGCAGTGCTGGCCCAGGGGATGGCACCGGGGAGCTGTTTTTT.

The table lists this clonotype with many counts. This rearrangement joins TRBV27 to TRBJ2-3; 11 nucleotides line up with TRBD2. The CDR3 consists of 15 residues. V was pared by 7 bases and J by 2 bases, with 5 bases of the junction left unmatched. Germline V gives CDR1 MNHEY, CDR2 SMNVEV (reference sequence). The CDR3 region has the DNA TGTGCCAGCAATATACTAGCGGGAGTCACAGATACGCAGTATTTT. Its translation is CASNILAGVTDTQYF.

The chain recombines TRBV6-4 with TRBJ2-7, with unresolved D. This CDR3 has 16 amino acids. V dropped 3 bases and J dropped 3 bases, with 18 bases sitting between them. Germline CDR1 is MRHNA and CDR2 is SNTAGT. CDR3 in amino acids: CASSDPLIVDNYEQYF. The CDR3 nucleotides read TGTGCCAGCAGTGATCCCCTTATCGTAGACAACTACGAGCAGTACTTC.

In this sample, this clonotype turned up many times. This rearrangement joins TRBV10-2 to TRBJ2-1, with a tentative D call TRBD2 (6 bases). Trimming took off 6 bases at V and 6 bases at J, with 18 bases between the two ends. The CDR3 spans 15 residues. Germline V CDR1 and CDR2: WSHSY, SAAADI. The CDR3 region has the DNA TGCGCCAGCAGGGTATCCGGGACTGGGTCCAATGAGCAGTTCTTC. Translating gives CASRVSGTGSNEQFF.

This clonotype showed up many times. V usage is TRBV11-3 and J usage is TRBJ2-2; 9 bases fit TRBD1. The CDR3 has 15 residues. Germline loops: CDR1 SGHNT, CDR2 YENEEA. With V trimmed by 4 bases and J by 4 bases, 4 bases remained unmatched. The CDR3, as DNA: TGTGCCAGCAGCTCTCGACAGGGGGGCACCGGGGAGCTGTTTTTT. It encodes CASSSRQGGTGELFF.

This clonotype was recorded many times. The chain links TRBV20-1 to TRBJ2-2; D is undetermined. This CDR3 is built from 12 residues. CDR1 and CDR2 from the germline V gene are DFQATT and SNEGSKA (reference sequence). With 4 bases removed from V and 3 bases from J, the gap between germline ends came to 6 bases. In nucleotides, the CDR3 is TGCAGTGCTACGATAGACACCGGGGAGCTGTTTTTT. It codes for CSATIDTGELFF.

In its sample, this clonotype was seen many times. The chain joins TRBV14 to TRBJ2-5; the match to TRBD2 covers 10 bases. The CDR3 runs to 16 residues. J lost 9 bases, V lost 4 bases, and 14 bases had no gene match. The germline CDR1 and CDR2 sequences are SGHDN and FVKESK. This chain's CDR3 is CASSLTLAGAAEAQYF. CDR3 nucleotide sequence: TGTGCCAGCAGCCTTACTCTAGCGGGAGCGGCGGAGGCCCAGTACTTC.

This clonotype was observed many times. The rearrangement joins TRBV7-9 to TRBJ1-1; 11 bases line up with TRBD1. V shed 6 bases and J 4 bases; nucleotides not matched to a gene: 10. Germline V gives CDR1 SEHNR, CDR2 FQNEAQ (reference sequence). This CDR3 is built from 16 residues. CDR3 nucleotide sequence: TGTGCCAGCAGACGTCCTTTTGGGACAGGGGGCACTGAAGCTTTCTTT. Protein: CASRRPFGTGGTEAFF.

This clonotype was seen ten or more times. V is TRBV11-2 and J is TRBJ2-2, with a tentative D call TRBD1 (6 bases). V dropped 5 bases and J dropped 0 bases, with 13 bases sitting between them. The CDR3 spans 16 residues. In germline, CDR1 is SGHAT, CDR2 FQNNGV. This chain's CDR3 is CASSPHRQANTGELFF. The CDR3, as DNA: TGTGCCAGCAGCCCTCACAGACAGGCGAACACCGGGGAGCTGTTTTTT.

A single count supports this clonotype. The chain uses TRBV5-6 and TRBJ2-2; D uncertain. The CDR3 extends over 15 amino acids. Trimming took off 0 bases at V and 1 base at J, with 7 bases between the two ends. The V gene's germline CDR1 is SGHDT and CDR2 YYEEEE. The chain's CDR3 is CASSLAAVNTGELFF. The CDR3 DNA sequence: TGTGCCAGCAGCTTGGCGGCAGTGAACACCGGGGAGCTGTTTTTT. The full variable domain, with the rest looked up from reference TRBV5-6 and TRBJ2-2, is DAGVTQSPTHLIKTRGQQVTLRCSPKSGHDTVSWYQQALGQGPQFIFQYYEEEERQRGNFPDRFSGHQFPNYSSELNVNALLLGDSALYLCASSLAAVNTGELFFGEGSRLTVL.

Ten or more counts support this clonotype. V and J are TRBV29-1 and TRBJ2-7; TRBD2 matches at 13 bases. This CDR3 has 12 amino acids. In germline, CDR1 is SQVTM, CDR2 ANQGSEA. Trimming removed 6 bases from V and 6 bases from J; junction bases left unmatched: 2. CDR3 loop: CSVRTSGGEQYF. As DNA, the CDR3 is TGCAGCGTGCGGACTAGCGGGGGCGAGCAGTACTTC.

The table lists this clonotype with many counts. The V and J genes are TRBV15 and TRBJ1-5; D unclear. V lost 0 bases, J lost 3 bases, and 9 bases lay in between. The germline V gene has CDR1 LNHNV and CDR2 YYDKDF (reference sequence). This CDR3 is built from 15 residues. CDR3 loop: CATSRDGSHNQPQHF. CDR3 nucleotide sequence: TGTGCCACCAGCAGAGATGGTAGTCACAATCAGCCCCAGCATTTT.

Points on this clonotype: A read error is possible here, since a much larger clone lies one base away. The chain links TRBV20-1 to TRBJ2-1; D is possibly TRBD2 (5 bases). Germline loops: CDR1 DFQATT, CDR2 SNEGSKA (reference sequence). This CDR3 has 15 amino acids. CDR3 coding DNA: TGCAGTACTAGAGATCCAGGACTTGACTACAATGAGCAGTTCTTC. This translates into CSTRDPGLDYNEQFF.

With regard to this clonotype: Given a much more abundant clone one base away, this may be a read error. This chain uses TRBV7-9 with TRBJ2-3; TRBD2 matches 14 bases. In germline, CDR1 is SEHNR, CDR2 FQNEAQ (reference sequence). CDR3 size: 18 residues. Here the CDR3 DNA reads TGTGCCAGCAGCCCGACTAGCGGGAGGGCCCGTGACACATATACGCAGTATTTT. Translation: CASSPTSGRARDTYTQYF. Full variable domain (remainder filled in from reference TRBV7-9 and TRBJ2-3): DTGVSQNPRHKITKRGQNVTFRCDPISEHNRLYWYRQTLGQGPEFLTYFQNEAQLEKSRLLSDRFSAERPKGSFSTLEIQRTEQGDSAMYLCASSPTSGRARDTYTQYFGPGTRLTVL.

This clonotype was counted at least ten times. This sequence joins TRBV20-1 and TRBJ2-5; TRBD2 is a possible D gene (5 bases). Germline V gene lookup returns CDR1 DFQATT and CDR2 SNEGSKA (reference sequence). Trimming pared 4 bases from V and 2 bases from J, leaving 14 bases between. The CDR3 sequence is 14 residues long. Here the CDR3 DNA reads TGCAGTGCTATTTACGGGATAGGGCAAGAGACCCAGTACTTC. It specifies CSAIYGIGQETQYF.

Details on this clonotype: Just one base apart from a much larger clone, this may be a read error. The chain is built from TRBV29-1 and TRBJ2-3, with TRBD2 matching 11 bases. Germline values: CDR1 SQVTM, CDR2 ANQGSEA. This CDR3 has 16 residues. CDR3 coding DNA: TGCAGCGTTGAGGGCCTAGCGGGAGGACCCCGGGATACGCTGTATTTT. Its protein product is CSVEGLAGGPRDTLYF.

This clonotype was observed a few times. The chain recombines TRBV28 with TRBJ2-3, with D possibly matching TRBD1 (5 bases). The V end was cut by 6 bases, the J end by 6 bases, with 19 bases between. The CDR3 runs 15 residues. Germline assignment: CDR1 MDHEN and CDR2 SYDVKM. The CDR3 bases are TGTGCCAGCAGGGGGTTGTGGGGCGACCAGGATACGCAGTATTTT. It yields the protein CASRGLWGDQDTQYF.

In regard to this clonotype: This sequence may be a read error, since a much larger clone differs from it by one base. V and J are TRBV7-9 and TRBJ2-1, with 9 bases aligning to TRBD1. The CDR3 spans 16 residues. With V trimmed by 1 base and J by 9 bases, 10 bases remained unmatched. CDR1 and CDR2 from the germline V gene are SEHNR and FQNEAQ (reference sequence). CDR3 sequence (DNA): TGTGCCAGCAGCTTAGGTTCCCGGGACAGGGACAGTGAGCAGTTCTTC. Translating gives CASSLGSRDRDSEQFF.

There are many counts of this clonotype. The genes are TRBV6-5 and TRBJ2-3; TRBD2 matches at 11 bases. Germline CDR1 and CDR2: MNHEY and SVGAGI. The CDR3 length is 18 residues. The V and J ends lost 2 bases and 2 bases, in that order; junction bases with no gene match: 9. DNA for the CDR3: TGTGCCAGCAGTTACACCGGGACTAGCGGTTCGTACACAGATACGCAGTATTTT. Translation: CASSYTGTSGSYTDTQYF.

This clonotype was observed many times. The chain combines TRBV4-1 with TRBJ2-7; D is tentatively TRBD1 or TRBD2 (5 bases each). The ends were cut back, 1 base at V and 1 base at J, with 17 bases in the middle. Germline V gives CDR1 MGHRA, CDR2 YSYEKL. The CDR3 sequence is 17 residues long. The CDR3 bases are TGCGCCAGCAGCCAAGTACAGGCCTGGACGGGATCCTACGAGCAGTACTTC. Translation: CASSQVQAWTGSYEQYF.

The table lists this clonotype with many counts. The chain has TRBV5-1 and TRBJ1-1, with 9 bases matching TRBD1. The V and J ends lost 4 bases and 5 bases, in that order; junction bases with no gene match: 12. Per germline, CDR1 SGHRS and CDR2 YFSETQ. This CDR3 spans 16 amino acids. The CDR3 DNA follows: TGCGCCAGCAGCCCTGGGACAGGGACAATGGGTACTGAAGCTTTCTTT. Its protein product is CASSPGTGTMGTEAFF.

This clonotype came up many times. This rearrangement joins TRBV4-3 to TRBJ2-7, with a possible D match to TRBD1 (6 bases). The CDR3 consists of 12 residues. Germline CDR1 LGHNA, CDR2 YSLEER. V was clipped by 2 bases and J by 6 bases, with 8 bases between them. The CDR3 DNA sequence: TGCGCCAGCAGCCAATGGGGGCGCGAGCAGTACTTC. It specifies CASSQWGREQYF.

This clonotype occurred many times. The chain carries TRBV10-2 and TRBJ2-7, with TRBD2 identical over 9 bases. From germline, CDR1 is WSHSY and CDR2 SAAADI. The CDR3 is made up of 16 amino acids. Trimming took 6 bases from V and 5 from J; bases not matched to a gene: 14. The CDR3 region is CASRPSGNLGGDEQYF. CDR3 sequence (DNA): TGCGCCAGCAGACCTAGCGGGAACTTAGGCGGGGACGAGCAGTACTTC.

The chain is built from TRBV7-9 and TRBJ2-1, with 7 bases identical to TRBD2. Germline CDR1 reads SEHNR; CDR2 reads FQNEAQ (reference sequence). The junction had 5 bases not matched to a gene; V was cut back by 2 bases and J by 4 bases. There are 15 residues in the CDR3. CDR3 sequence reads: CASSLPLAAYNEQFF. The CDR3 DNA sequence: TGTGCCAGCAGCTTACCGCTAGCGGCTTACAATGAGCAGTTCTTC. The full variable domain, rest sourced from reference TRBV7-9 and TRBJ2-1, is DTGVSQNPRHKITKRGQNVTFRCDPISEHNRLYWYRQTLGQGPEFLTYFQNEAQLEKSRLLSDRFSAERPKGSFSTLEIQRTEQGDSAMYLCASSLPLAAYNEQFFGPGTRLTVL.

The sample holds many counts of this clonotype. The V gene is TRBV5-1, the J gene TRBJ1-5; TRBD1 might be the D (6 bases). The V end was cut by 4 bases, the J end by 1 base, with 12 bases between. CDR3 length: 15 residues. Germline CDR1 SGHRS, CDR2 YFSETQ. CDR3 sequence (DNA): TGCGCCAGCAGCCCGGGCGGACAGAGCAATCAGCCCCAGCATTTT. Encoded protein: CASSPGGQSNQPQHF.

This clonotype was counted at least ten times. This chain connects TRBV20-1 to TRBJ2-7; either TRBD1 or TRBD2 may fit D (5 bases each). Trimming took 6 bases from V and 2 from J, leaving 11 bases between them. The CDR3 covers 12 residues. CDR1 is DFQATT, CDR2 SNEGSKA, per germline (reference sequence). The CDR3 loop reads CSATRGTYEQYF. The CDR3 coding sequence is TGCAGTGCCACCCGGGGCACCTACGAGCAGTACTTC.